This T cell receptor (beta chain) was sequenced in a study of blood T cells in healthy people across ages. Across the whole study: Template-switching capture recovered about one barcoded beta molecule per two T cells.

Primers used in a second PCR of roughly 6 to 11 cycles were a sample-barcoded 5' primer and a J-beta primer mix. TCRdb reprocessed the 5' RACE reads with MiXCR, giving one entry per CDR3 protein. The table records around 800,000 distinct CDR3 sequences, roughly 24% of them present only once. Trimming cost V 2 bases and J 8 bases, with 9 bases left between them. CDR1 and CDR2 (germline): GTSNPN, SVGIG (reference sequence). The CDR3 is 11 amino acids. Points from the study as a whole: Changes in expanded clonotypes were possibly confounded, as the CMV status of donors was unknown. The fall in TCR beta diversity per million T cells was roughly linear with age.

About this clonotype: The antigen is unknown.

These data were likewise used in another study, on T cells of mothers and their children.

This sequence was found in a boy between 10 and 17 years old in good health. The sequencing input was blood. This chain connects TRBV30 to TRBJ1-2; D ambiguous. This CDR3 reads CAWSLHLGYTF. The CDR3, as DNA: TGTGCCTGGAGTTTACATCTAGGCTACACCTTC.